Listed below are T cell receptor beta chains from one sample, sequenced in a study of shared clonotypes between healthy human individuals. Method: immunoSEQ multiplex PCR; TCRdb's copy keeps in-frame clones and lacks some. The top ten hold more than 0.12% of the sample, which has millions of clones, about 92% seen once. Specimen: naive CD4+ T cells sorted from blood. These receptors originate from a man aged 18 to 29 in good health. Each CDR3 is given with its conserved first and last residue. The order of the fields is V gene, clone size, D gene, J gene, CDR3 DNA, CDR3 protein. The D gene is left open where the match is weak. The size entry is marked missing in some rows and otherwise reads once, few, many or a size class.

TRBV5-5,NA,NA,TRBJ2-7,TGTGCCAGCAGCTTCGGACACGAGGGCTACGAGCAGTACTTC,CASSFGHEGYEQYF
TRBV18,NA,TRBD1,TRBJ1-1,TGTGCCAGCTCTCCAGGGGGACAGAAGAACACTGAAGCTTTCTTT,CASSPGGQKNTEAFF
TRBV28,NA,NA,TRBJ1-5,TGTGCCAGCAGTTTATACCCAGGGGTAGGTCAGCCCCAGCATTTT,CASSLYPGVGQPQHF
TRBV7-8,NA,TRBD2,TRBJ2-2,TGTGCCAGCAGCGCCGACGGGACTAGCGGTGGCGGGGAGCTGTTTTTT,CASSADGTSGGGELFF
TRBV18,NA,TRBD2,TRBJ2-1,TGTGCCAGCAAGAGCGGGGGTGCTGGCTCCTACAATGAGCAGTTCTTC,CASKSGGAGSYNEQFF
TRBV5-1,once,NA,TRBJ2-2,TGCGCCAGCGGACAGAGGGCCGGGGAGCTGTTTTTT,CASGQRAGELFF
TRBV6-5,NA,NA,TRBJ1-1,TGTGCCAGCAGTTACGACAGGCTGGGGACTGAAGCTTTCTTT,CASSYDRLGTEAFF
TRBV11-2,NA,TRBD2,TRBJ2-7,TGTGCCAGCAGCTTAGTAGCGGGAGGGTCCTTCTCCTACGAGCAGTACTTC,CASSLVAGGSFSYEQYF
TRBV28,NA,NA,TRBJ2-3,TGTGCCAGCAGTCTCCAGGGGCATGAGCCAGATACGCAGTATTTT,CASSLQGHEPDTQYF
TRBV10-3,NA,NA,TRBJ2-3,TGTGCCATCAGTGCCAACTCCATAGCGGGCACAGATACGCAGTATTTT,CAISANSIAGTDTQYF
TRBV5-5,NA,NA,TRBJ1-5,TGTGCCAGCAGCTTGTTAGACCAGCCCCAGCATTTT,CASSLLDQPQHF
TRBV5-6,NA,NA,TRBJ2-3,TGTGCCAGCAGCTTCGGGCGGGGAGGAGGGGATACGCAGTATTTT,CASSFGRGGGDTQYF
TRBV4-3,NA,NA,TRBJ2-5,TGCGCCAGCAGCCAAGATCTTCTCGGAACTCGGCAGACCCAGTACTTC,CASSQDLLGTRQTQYF
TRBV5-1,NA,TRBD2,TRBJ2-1,TGCGCCAGCAGCTTACTAGCGGACAATGAGCAGTTCTTC,CASSLLADNEQFF
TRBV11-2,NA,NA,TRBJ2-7,TGTGCCAGCAGCTTAGTCTTAGCAGCGGACTACGAGCAGTACTTC,CASSLVLAADYEQYF
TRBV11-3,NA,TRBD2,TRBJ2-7,TGTGCCAGCAGTCCCATAGCGGGATTCTCCTACGAGCAGTACTTC,CASSPIAGFSYEQYF
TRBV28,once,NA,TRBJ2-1,TGTGCCAGCAGTTTAGTGGCGGGGGCCAATGAGCAGTTCTTC,CASSLVAGANEQFF
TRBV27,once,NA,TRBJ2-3,TGTGCCAGCAGACGGGGTCAGTGGGATACGCAGTATTTT,CASRRGQWDTQYF
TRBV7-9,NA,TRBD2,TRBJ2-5,TGTGCCAGCTCCCAGGGTCTAGCGGGGTCTTACCAAGAGACCCAGTACTTC,CASSQGLAGSYQETQYF
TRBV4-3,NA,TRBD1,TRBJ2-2,TGCGCCAGCAGCCCAGGATGGGACAGGGGGAACACCGGGGAGCTGTTTTTT,CASSPGWDRGNTGELFF
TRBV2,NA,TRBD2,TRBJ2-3,TGTGCCAGCAGTGCTGGGAGCGGGGGGGCTCGAGGCACAGATACGCAGTATTTT,CASSAGSGGARGTDTQYF
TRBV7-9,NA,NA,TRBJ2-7,TGTGCCAGCAGCCGTCGACAGGACAGCTCCTACGAGCAGTACTTC,CASSRRQDSSYEQYF
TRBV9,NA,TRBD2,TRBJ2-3,TGTGCCAGCAGCGTAGGAAGACTAGCGGGGCCAGATACGCAGTATTTT,CASSVGRLAGPDTQYF
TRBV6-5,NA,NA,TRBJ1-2,TGTGCCAGCAGCCTAAGGCAGGGAGGGGGGTATGGCTACACCTTC,CASSLRQGGGYGYTF
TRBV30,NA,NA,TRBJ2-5,TGTGCCTGGAGCAGGAAAGAGACCCAGTACTTC,CAWSRKETQYF
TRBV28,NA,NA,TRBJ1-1,TGTGCCAGCAGTTCCTCCCCCGGGGAACGCACTGAAGCTTTCTTT,CASSSSPGERTEAFF
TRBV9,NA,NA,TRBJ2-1,TGTGCCAGCAGCGTACCGAACTCTGGGGCTTACAATGAGCAGTTCTTC,CASSVPNSGAYNEQFF
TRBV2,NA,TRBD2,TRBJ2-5,TGTGCCAGCAGTGCGCTAGCGGGAGGCCCAGAGACCCAGTACTTC,CASSALAGGPETQYF
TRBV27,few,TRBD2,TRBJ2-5,TGTGCCAGCAGACCTGGGGTGGAGCCTAGCGGCCAAGAGACCCAGTACTTC,CASRPGVEPSGQETQYF
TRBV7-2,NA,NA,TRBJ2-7,TGTGCCAGCAGCTTAGCTGTGACCTCCCGTAACGAGCAGTACTTC,CASSLAVTSRNEQYF
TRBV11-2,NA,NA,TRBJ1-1,TGTGCCAGCAGCTCACAAATGAACACTGAAGCTTTCTTT,CASSSQMNTEAFF
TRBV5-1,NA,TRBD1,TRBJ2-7,TGCGCCAGCAGCAAGGTACAGGGGGCCTACGAGCAGTACTTC,CASSKVQGAYEQYF
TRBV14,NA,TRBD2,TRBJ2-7,TGTGCCAGCAGCCGAGCGGGGGGGACCTACGAGCAGTACTTC,CASSRAGGTYEQYF
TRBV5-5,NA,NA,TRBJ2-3,TGTGCCAGCAGCCTCGGACTGGATTTGGATACGCAGTATTTT,CASSLGLDLDTQYF
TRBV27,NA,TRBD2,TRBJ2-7,TGTGCCAGCAGGAAGAGCGGGGGATCCTACGAGCAGTACTTC,CASRKSGGSYEQYF
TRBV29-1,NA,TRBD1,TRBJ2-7,TGCAGCGGGGGGACAGACGAGCAGTACTTC,CSGGTDEQYF
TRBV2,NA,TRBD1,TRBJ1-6,TGTGCCAGCAGGGAGGGACAGGCAGATAATTCACCCCTCCACTTT,CASREGQADNSPLHF
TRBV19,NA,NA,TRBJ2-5,TGTGCCAGTAGTAAGACCCAGCGGGCGGGGACCCAGTACTTC,CASSKTQRAGTQYF
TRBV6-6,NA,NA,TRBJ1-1,TGTGCCAGCAGTCATTCAGTGAACACTGAAGCTTTCTTT,CASSHSVNTEAFF
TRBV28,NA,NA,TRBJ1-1,TGTGCCAGCAGTCCTACACAGGGACCGGCTTTCTTT,CASSPTQGPAFF
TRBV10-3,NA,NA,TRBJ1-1,TGTGCCTCCTCCGGAACAGGCACTGAAGCTTTCTTT,CASSGTGTEAFF
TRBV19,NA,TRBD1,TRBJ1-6,TGTGCCAGTAGTAGGCCCACCGGGACAGGGCGTTCACCCCTCCACTTT,CASSRPTGTGRSPLHF
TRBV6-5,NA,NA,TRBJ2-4,TGTGCCAGCAGTTACACAAGACATCTAGCCAAAAACATTCAGTACTTC,CASSYTRHLAKNIQYF
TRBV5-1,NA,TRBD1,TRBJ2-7,TGCGCCAGCAGCTTGGCCCGGACAGGGGCCAACGAGCAGTACTTC,CASSLARTGANEQYF
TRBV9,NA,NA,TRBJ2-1,TGTGCCAGCAGCGTAGCCCCTTACACGACACCGGGCAATGAGCAGTTCTTC,CASSVAPYTTPGNEQFF
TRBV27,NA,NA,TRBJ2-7,TGTGCCAGCAGTCCCCTCCGCCCGCAGGGCGAGCAGTACTTC,CASSPLRPQGEQYF
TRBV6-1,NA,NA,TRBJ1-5,TGTGCCAGCAGCCCAGAAACAGTTCAGCCCCAGCATTTT,CASSPETVQPQHF
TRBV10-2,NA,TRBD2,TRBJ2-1,TGCGCCAGCAAAAGGACTAGCGGGGTCATCGCAAGCTCCTACAATGAGCAGTTCTTC,CASKRTSGVIASSYNEQFF
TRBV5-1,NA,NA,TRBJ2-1,TGCGCCAGCAGCTTGGTTCCGGGGGACTACAATGAGCAGTTCTTC,CASSLVPGDYNEQFF
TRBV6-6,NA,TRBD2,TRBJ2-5,TGTGCCAGCAGTTACGTGGCTAGCGGGGGGAAAGAGACCCAGTACTTC,CASSYVASGGKETQYF
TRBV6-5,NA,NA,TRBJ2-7,TGTGCCAGCAGTTACTCTAAGGCGGGGACACACTACGAGCAGTACTTC,CASSYSKAGTHYEQYF
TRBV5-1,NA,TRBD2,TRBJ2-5,TGCGCCAGCAGCTTGACTAGCGGGAGGGTTGGGCAAGAGACCCAGTACTTC,CASSLTSGRVGQETQYF